These 11 T cell receptor beta chains were all obtained from the same sample, sequenced in a study of T cells expressing NK-cell markers. TCRdb re-called the 5' RACE reads and catalogs CDR3 proteins one per entry, DNA excluded. Its listing shows 500,000 to 700,000 distinct CDR3 sequences. Input material: blood T cells: a sorted CD56 or NKG2C T cell subset, CD4+ or CD8+ T cells, or bulk PBMC T cells (not recorded which). Every receptor here comes from a man younger than 35 in good health.

The chain combines TRBV7-9 with TRBJ2-7; TCRdb's assignment of TRBD1 cannot be checked, as there is no DNA. Germline values: CDR1 SEHNR, CDR2 FQNEAQ (reference sequence). The CDR3 consists of 15 residues. CDR3 residues: CASSARGQGAYEQYF.

This chain links TRBV6-2 or TRBV6-3 with TRBJ2-2; TCRdb returns TRBD2, unconfirmable since there is no DNA. Germline V gene data show CDR1 as MNHEY and CDR2 as SVGEGT. The CDR3 sequence is 15 residues long. Here the CDR3 reads CASSRLAGSAGELFF.

The chain uses TRBV12-3 or TRBV12-4 and TRBJ2-5; TCRdb's D call, TRBD1, is unchecked because there is no DNA. This CDR3 has 17 amino acids. CDR3 residues: CASSFHYYDREQETQYF.

The chain combines TRBV18 with TRBJ1-5. Germline CDR1 KGHSH, CDR2 LQKENI. The CDR3 consists of 14 residues. The CDR3: CASSPPGSVGPQHF.

The chain recombines TRBV20-1 with TRBJ2-1. The CDR3 extends over 12 amino acids. Germline V lookup: CDR1 DFQATT, CDR2 SNEGSKA (reference sequence). CDR3: CSATTPYNEQFF.

The chain employs TRBV11-2 and TRBJ1-5; the TRBD1 assignment by TCRdb is unverifiable without DNA. The CDR3 covers 15 residues. Germline V gives CDR1 SGHAT, CDR2 FQNNGV. The CDR3 loop reads CASSLDSGPRSSQHF.

The V and J genes are TRBV20-1 and TRBJ2-5; TCRdb picks TRBD2, but there is no DNA to check that call. CDR3 length equals 14 residues. From germline, CDR1 is DFQATT and CDR2 SNEGSKA (reference sequence). The CDR3 sequence is CSAPTLAGYETQYF.

The genes are TRBV5-1 and TRBJ1-2; as DNA is missing, the TRBD1 call by TCRdb cannot be tested. The CDR3 is 14 residues long. The germline V gene encodes CDR1 SGHRS and CDR2 YFSETQ. This CDR3 is CASSSRGLNYGYTF.

The chain joins TRBV7-2 to TRBJ1-1. The V gene's germline CDR1 is SGHTA and CDR2 FQGNSA. The CDR3 runs 13 residues. The chain's CDR3 is CASGGMVNTEAFF.

The rearrangement uses TRBV4-1 and TRBJ2-1; TCRdb proposes TRBD2, but this gene call is untestable without DNA. CDR1 is MGHRA and CDR2 is YSYEKL in the germline V gene. This CDR3 comprises 15 residues. The CDR3 spells CASSRGGVVVDEQFF.

The chain employs TRBV4-3 and TRBJ2-7; the TRBD2 assignment by TCRdb is unverifiable without DNA. This CDR3 spans 17 amino acids. Germline-derived CDR1 and CDR2 are LGHNA and YSLEER. CDR3: CASSQEIPSGSSYEQYF.